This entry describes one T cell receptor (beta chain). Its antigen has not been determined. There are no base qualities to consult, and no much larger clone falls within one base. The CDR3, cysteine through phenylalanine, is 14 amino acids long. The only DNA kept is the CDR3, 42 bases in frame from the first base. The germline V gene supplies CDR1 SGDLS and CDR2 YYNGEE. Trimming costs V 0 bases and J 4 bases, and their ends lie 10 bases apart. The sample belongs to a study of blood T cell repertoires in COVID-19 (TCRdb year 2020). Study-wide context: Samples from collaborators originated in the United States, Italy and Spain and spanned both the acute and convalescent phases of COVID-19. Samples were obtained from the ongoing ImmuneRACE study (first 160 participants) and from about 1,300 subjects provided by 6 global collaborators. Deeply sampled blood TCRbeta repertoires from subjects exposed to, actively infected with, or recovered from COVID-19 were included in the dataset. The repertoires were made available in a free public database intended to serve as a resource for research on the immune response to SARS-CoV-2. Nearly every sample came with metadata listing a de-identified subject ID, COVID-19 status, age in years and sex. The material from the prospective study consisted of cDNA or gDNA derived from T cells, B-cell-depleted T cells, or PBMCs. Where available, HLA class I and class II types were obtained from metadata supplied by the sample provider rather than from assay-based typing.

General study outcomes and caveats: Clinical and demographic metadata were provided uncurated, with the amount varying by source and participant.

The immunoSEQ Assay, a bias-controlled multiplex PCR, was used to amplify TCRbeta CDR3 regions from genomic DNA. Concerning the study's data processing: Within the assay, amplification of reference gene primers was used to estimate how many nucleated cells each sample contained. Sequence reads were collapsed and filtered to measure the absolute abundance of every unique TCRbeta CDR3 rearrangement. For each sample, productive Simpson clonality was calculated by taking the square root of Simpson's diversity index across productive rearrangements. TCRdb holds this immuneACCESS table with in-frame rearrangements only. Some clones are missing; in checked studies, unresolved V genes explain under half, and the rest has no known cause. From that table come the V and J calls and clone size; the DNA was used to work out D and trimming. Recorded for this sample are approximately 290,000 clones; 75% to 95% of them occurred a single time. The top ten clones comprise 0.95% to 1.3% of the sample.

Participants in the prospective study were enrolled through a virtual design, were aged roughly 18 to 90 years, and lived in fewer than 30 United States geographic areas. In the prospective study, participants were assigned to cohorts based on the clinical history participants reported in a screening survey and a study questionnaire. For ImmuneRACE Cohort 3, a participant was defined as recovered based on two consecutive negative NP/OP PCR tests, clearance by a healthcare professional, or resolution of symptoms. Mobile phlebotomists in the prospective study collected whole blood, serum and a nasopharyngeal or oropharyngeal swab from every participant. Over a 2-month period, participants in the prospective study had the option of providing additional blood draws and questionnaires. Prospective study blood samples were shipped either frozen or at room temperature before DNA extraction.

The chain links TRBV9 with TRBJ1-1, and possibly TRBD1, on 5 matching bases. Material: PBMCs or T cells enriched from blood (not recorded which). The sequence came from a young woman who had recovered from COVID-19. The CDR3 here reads CASSVESGFTEAFF. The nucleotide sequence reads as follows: TGTGCCAGCAGCGTAGAGTCAGGGTTCACTGAAGCTTTCTTT.